The 32 T cell receptor beta chains reported below all come from one sample, sequenced in a study of blood T cell repertoires in COVID-19. The repertoire was sequenced with immunoSEQ multiplex PCR; TCRdb's copy has only in-frame clones and lacks some. Of roughly 340,000 clones listed, 85% to 90% are singletons. Material for sequencing was peripheral blood. These receptors were taken from a woman in her 70s with COVID-19, enrolled during active disease.

This clone has a handful of counts. The genes are TRBV12-3 or TRBV12-4 and TRBJ1-4; possibly TRBD1 for D (5 bases). The CDR3 extends over 13 amino acids. Trimming stripped 4 bases from V and 8 bases from J, with 11 bases between. CDR3 protein: CASSSRVGEKLFF. The CDR3 nucleotides read TGTGCCAGCAGTTCCAGGGTAGGGGAAAAACTGTTTTTT.

The chain links TRBV11-2 to TRBJ1-1, with TRBD1 matching over 8 bases. Unmatched junction bases numbered 9, after V lost 7 bases and J lost 11 bases. The length of the CDR3 is 12 residues. The germline gives CDR1 SGHAT, CDR2 FQNNGV. The DNA of the CDR3 is TGTGCCAGCACCCAGGGGGCTTCGGCCGCTTTCTTT. This translates into CASTQGASAAFF.

Regarding this clone: The same CDR3 is also encoded by other DNA sequences in this sample. The rearrangement uses TRBV30 and TRBJ1-3; D not certain. The V end was cut by 0 bases, the J end by 4 bases, with 10 bases between. The CDR3 is 14 residues long. The germline V gene encodes CDR1 GTSNPN and CDR2 SVGIG (reference sequence). CDR3 DNA sequence: TGTGCCTGGAGTGTGGTGGCGGCCGGAAACACCATATATTTT. It specifies CAWSVVAAGNTIYF.

This chain connects TRBV5-1 to TRBJ1-1; TRBD1 is a possible D gene (6 bases). Germline CDR1 SGHRS, CDR2 YFSETQ. Trimming cost V 3 bases and J 5 bases, with 17 bases left between them. The CDR3 has 15 residues. As DNA, the CDR3 is TGCGCCAGCAGCTACCTGGTCCTAGGGGGAACTGAAGCTTTCTTT. Its protein product is CASSYLVLGGTEAFF.

This clone is a singleton in its sample. The chain joins TRBV19 to TRBJ2-3; the match to TRBD2 covers 10 bases. Germline V lookup: CDR1 LNHDA, CDR2 SQIVND (reference sequence). With 4 bases clipped from V and 0 bases from J, the junction kept 4 bases outside the gene matches. CDR3 length: 16 residues. CDR3 loop: CASSRSTSGSTDTQYF. The CDR3 region has the DNA TGTGCCAGTAGTAGATCGACTAGCGGGAGCACAGATACGCAGTATTTT.

The chain carries TRBV9 and TRBJ1-5, with 7 bases matching TRBD1. There are 15 residues in the CDR3. The ends lost 3 bases at V and 0 bases at J; junction bases unmatched: 3. Germline CDR1 is SGDLS and CDR2 is YYNGEE. The CDR3 here is CASSATGYSNQPQHF. The CDR3 DNA is TGTGCCAGCAGCGCGACAGGGTATAGCAATCAGCCCCAGCATTTT.

This chain joins TRBV30 and TRBJ1-4, with TRBD1 identical over 9 bases. The length of the CDR3 is 14 residues. With 6 bases clipped from V and 8 bases from J, the junction kept 10 bases outside the gene matches. Germline V gene lookup returns CDR1 GTSNPN and CDR2 SVGIG (reference sequence). CDR3 DNA: TGTGCCTGTGATGCCGGGACAGGGTTCGAAAAACTGTTTTTT. Amino acid sequence: CACDAGTGFEKLFF.

This clone was detected only once. This sequence joins TRBV5-5 and TRBJ1-2, with TRBD1 as a possible D gene (5 bases). The CDR3 spans 15 residues. The ends were cut back, 4 bases at V and 3 bases at J, with 16 bases in the middle. The germline V gene encodes CDR1 SGHKS and CDR2 YYEKEE (reference sequence). The DNA for the CDR3 is TGTGCCAGCAGCCCCCCAAGGGGCGCTGACTATGGCTACACCTTC. This gives the protein CASSPPRGADYGYTF.

The V and J genes are TRBV27 and TRBJ1-2; 9 nucleotides line up with TRBD1. The J segment lost 8 bases and the V segment lost 2 bases, leaving 9 bases of the junction unmatched. The CDR3 runs to 15 residues. The germline V gene has CDR1 MNHEY and CDR2 SMNVEV (reference sequence). CDR3 nucleotides: TGTGCCAGCAGTTTAATTGGACAGGGGTTAAAGGGCTACACCTTC. This gives the protein CASSLIGQGLKGYTF.

This clone came up once. The chain couples TRBV6-5 to TRBJ1-4; a possible D gene is TRBD1 (5 bases). The germline gives CDR1 MNHEY, CDR2 SVGAGI. The CDR3 covers 14 residues. Trimming shortened V by 0 bases and J by 8 bases, and 10 bases separated the two germline ends. In nucleotides, the CDR3 is TGTGCCAGCAGTTACTCGGGGGGGGAGGAAAAACTGTTTTTT. It codes for CASSYSGGEEKLFF.

This rearrangement joins TRBV20-1 to TRBJ1-1; 8 bases match TRBD1. The germline V gene encodes CDR1 DFQATT and CDR2 SNEGSKA (reference sequence). V shed 3 bases, J shed 7 bases, and the junction held 1 base outside the gene matches. There are 11 residues in the CDR3. This chain's CDR3 is CSARGQVEAFF. CDR3 DNA: TGCAGTGCTAGGGGACAGGTTGAAGCTTTCTTT.

The chain joins TRBV10-3 to TRBJ2-1; perhaps TRBD2 as D (5 bases). The germline V and J ends were trimmed by 8 bases and 0 bases, with 11 bases remaining between them. Germline V CDR1 and CDR2: ENHRY, SYGVKD. The CDR3 is made up of 14 amino acids. The CDR3 DNA is TGTGCCATCGGCGGCGGGCTCTCCTACAATGAGCAGTTCTTC. This gives the protein CAIGGGLSYNEQFF.

This chain uses TRBV3-1 (or the pseudogene TRBV3-2) with TRBJ2-5; D gene ambiguous. The CDR3 contains 15 residues. V gave up 1 base and J gave up 0 bases, with 9 bases separating them. Looked up from germline, CDR1 is LGHDT and CDR2 is YNNKEL (reference sequence). CDR3 in amino acids: CASSQGLGYQETQYF. CDR3 DNA: TGTGCCAGCAGCCAAGGACTCGGGTACCAAGAGACCCAGTACTTC.

The chain joins TRBV27 to TRBJ1-5; the D is unclear. Trimming cost V 5 bases and J 0 bases, with 8 bases left between them. Germline loops: CDR1 MNHEY, CDR2 SMNVEV (reference sequence). The CDR3 extends over 14 amino acids. CDR3 protein: CASSPTGSNQPQHF. In nucleotides, the CDR3 is TGTGCCAGCAGTCCAACCGGTAGCAATCAGCCCCAGCATTTT.

The V gene is TRBV9, the J gene TRBJ1-2, with 8 bases matching TRBD1. The CDR3 loop spans 15 amino acids. Germline V gene sequence: CDR1 SGDLS, CDR2 YYNGEE. V shed 4 bases, J shed 5 bases, and the junction held 10 bases outside the gene matches. CDR3 sequence (DNA): TGTGCCAGCAGCCCCAAGACAGGGGAGGTGTATGGCTACACCTTC. This encodes CASSPKTGEVYGYTF. The entire variable domain, with the rest obtained from reference TRBV9 and TRBJ1-2, is as follows: DSGVTQTPKHLITATGQRVTLRCSPRSGDLSVYWYQQSLDQGLQFLIQYYNGEERAKGNILERFSAQQFPDLHSELNLSSLELGDSALYFCASSPKTGEVYGYTFGSGTRLTVV.

This clone showed up just once. The V and J genes are TRBV28 and TRBJ1-2; possibly TRBD1 for D (6 bases). V shed 6 bases and J shed 8 bases, with 13 bases lying between them. There are 12 residues in the CDR3. Looked up from germline, CDR1 is MDHEN and CDR2 is SYDVKM. CDR3: CASSLQGVGYTF. In DNA form, the CDR3 reads TGTGCCAGCAGCCTACAGGGTGTGGGCTACACCTTC.

This clone has only one observation. This chain joins TRBV5-1 and TRBJ1-5; 10 bases agree with TRBD1. The CDR3 is 16 residues long. J was trimmed by 3 bases and V by 4 bases; bases with no gene match: 7. Per germline, CDR1 SGHRS and CDR2 YFSETQ. The CDR3 sequence is CASSPGTGDTNQPQHF. The CDR3 DNA reads TGCGCCAGCAGCCCCGGGACAGGGGACACCAATCAGCCCCAGCATTTT.

The CDR3 DNA reads TGTGCCAGCAGTGATAGGTCAGGGGCTTCACCCCTCCACTTT. Its translation: CASSDRSGASPLHF. The chain links TRBV2 to TRBJ1-6; tentative D call: TRBD1 (6 bases). The CDR3 consists of 14 residues. V lost 3 bases, J lost 9 bases, and 12 bases lay in between. The germline CDR1 and CDR2 sequences are SNHLY and FYNNEI.

This chain connects TRBV2 to TRBJ1-1; 8 nucleotides agree with TRBD1. Germline V gene lookup returns CDR1 SNHLY and CDR2 FYNNEI. CDR3 length equals 14 residues. V lost 7 bases, J lost 1 base, and 5 bases stayed unmatched. CDR3 bases: TGTGCCAGCACAGGGGGCTCCCGGAACACTGAAGCTTTCTTT. The encoded protein is CASTGGSRNTEAFF.

The chain joins TRBV4-1 to TRBJ2-7, with a tentative D call TRBD1 (7 bases). This CDR3 comprises 18 residues. V gave up 0 bases and J gave up 3 bases, with 21 bases separating them. The germline CDR1 and CDR2 sequences are MGHRA and YSYEKL. The CDR3 DNA is TGCGCCAGCAGCCAAGATAAGGGCGGGACAGACCTCTTCTACGAGCAGTACTTC. As protein: CASSQDKGGTDLFYEQYF.

The genes are TRBV7-9 and TRBJ1-6; 8 nucleotides agree with TRBD1. This CDR3 contains 16 residues. The junction had 9 bases not matched to a gene; V was cut back by 4 bases and J by 7 bases. CDR1 and CDR2 (germline): SEHNR, FQNEAQ (reference sequence). CDR3 loop: CASSSLTGEGNSPLHF. Written as DNA, the CDR3 is TGTGCCAGCAGCTCCCTGACAGGGGAAGGGAATTCACCCCTCCACTTT.

The chain employs TRBV20-1 and TRBJ1-1; possibly TRBD1 for D (6 bases). The germline gives CDR1 DFQATT, CDR2 SNEGSKA (reference sequence). CDR3 length: 11 residues. V was shortened by 3 bases and J by 9 bases, with 11 bases between the two germline ends. For the CDR3, the DNA is TGCAGTGCTAGCCTACGGGACAAAGCTTTCTTT. Amino acid sequence: CSASLRDKAFF.

The chain carries TRBV10-3 and TRBJ1-5; 11 bases are a match to TRBD1. The V segment lost 4 bases and the J segment 8 bases; nucleotides outside the gene matches: 4. The CDR3 spans 14 residues. Per the germline V gene, CDR1 is ENHRY and CDR2 is SYGVKD. In DNA, the CDR3 is TGTGCCATCAGTGGGACAGGGGGCTCGAAGCCCCAGCATTTT. Its translation is CAISGTGGSKPQHF.

The CDR3 loop reads CASSEPSFVGQYF. As DNA, the CDR3 is TGTGCCAGCAGTGAACCTAGTTTCGTCGGTCAGTACTTC. The chain links TRBV2 to TRBJ2-7, with D unresolved. Trimming pared 2 bases from V and 10 bases from J, leaving 15 bases between. The CDR3 totals 13 residues. Germline-derived CDR1 and CDR2 are SNHLY and FYNNEI.

The J gene is TRBJ2-7, the V gene TRBV27, with D possibly matching TRBD1 (6 bases). The CDR3 is 14 amino acids. The V gene lost 6 bases and the J gene lost 4 bases, with 16 bases spanning the gap. From germline, CDR1 is MNHEY and CDR2 SMNVEV (reference sequence). The CDR3 nucleotides are TGTGCCAGCAGCTGGGGGCAGGGACCATACGAGCAGTACTTC. This translates into CASSWGQGPYEQYF.

The chain recombines TRBV2 with TRBJ1-1; 12 positions agree with TRBD1. Germline-derived CDR1 and CDR2 are SNHLY and FYNNEI. The CDR3 has 14 amino acids. The V and J ends lost 6 bases and 5 bases, in that order; junction bases with no gene match: 4. CDR3 bases: TGTGCCAGCAGCGGGACAGGGGGCCTGACTGAAGCTTTCTTT. Translated, it gives CASSGTGGLTEAFF.

The rearrangement links TRBV9 to TRBJ2-7, with D perhaps TRBD1 (6 bases). Germline CDR1 SGDLS, CDR2 YYNGEE. CDR3 length equals 15 residues. V lost 0 bases to trimming and J lost 4 bases, with 14 bases between them. CDR3 protein: CASSVEWDNEYEQYF. The CDR3 bases are TGTGCCAGCAGCGTAGAGTGGGACAACGAGTACGAGCAGTACTTC. Full variable domain (outside the CDR3, taken from reference TRBV9 and TRBJ2-7): DSGVTQTPKHLITATGQRVTLRCSPRSGDLSVYWYQQSLDQGLQFLIQYYNGEERAKGNILERFSAQQFPDLHSELNLSSLELGDSALYFCASSVEWDNEYEQYFGPGTRLTVT.

V is TRBV7-2 and J is TRBJ1-2, with no clear D. The CDR3 covers 17 residues. CDR1 SGHTA and CDR2 FQGNSA come from the germline V gene. The V and J ends lost 1 base and 4 bases respectively, with 19 bases between them. CDR3 region: CASSLEEGLVTSYGYTF. CDR3 nucleotide sequence: TGTGCCAGCAGCTTAGAGGAGGGTTTAGTGACTAGCTATGGCTACACCTTC. Complete variable domain (other parts from reference TRBV7-2 and TRBJ1-2): GAGVSQSPSNKVTEKGKDVELRCDPISGHTALYWYRQSLGQGLEFLIYFQGNSAPDKSGLPSDRFSAERTGGSVSTLTIQRTQQEDSAVYLCASSLEEGLVTSYGYTFGSGTRLTVV.

The chain joins TRBV29-1 to TRBJ1-1; perhaps TRBD1 as D (5 bases). In germline, CDR1 is SQVTM, CDR2 ANQGSEA. V shed 2 bases and J shed 0 bases, with 7 bases lying between them. The CDR3 is made up of 13 amino acids. The chain's CDR3 is CSVERQLNTEAFF. The CDR3 bases are TGCAGCGTTGAAAGACAGTTGAACACTGAAGCTTTCTTT.

V usage is TRBV24-1 and J usage is TRBJ2-2; no definite D call. Germline V lookup: CDR1 KGHDR, CDR2 SFDVKD. V lost 4 bases, J lost 2 bases, and 13 bases lay in between. This CDR3 has 16 residues. The CDR3 DNA reads as TGTGCCACCAGTGAATTCGCACGAACAAACACCGGGGAGCTGTTTTTT. Its protein product is CATSEFARTNTGELFF.

This chain connects TRBV10-3 to TRBJ1-1; D uncertain. V lost 2 bases, J lost 10 bases, and 17 bases lay in between. The CDR3 totals 14 residues. CDR1 is ENHRY and CDR2 is SYGVKD in the germline V gene. CDR3 sequence: CAISELGGSLGAFF. For the CDR3, the DNA is TGTGCCATCAGTGAGCTCGGAGGGTCCCTTGGAGCTTTCTTT.

The chain combines TRBV5-1 with TRBJ1-3, with D tentatively TRBD1 (6 bases). Germline V gene data show CDR1 as SGHRS and CDR2 as YFSETQ. The CDR3 extends over 15 amino acids. Trimming cost V 2 bases and J 4 bases, with 13 bases left between them. As DNA, the CDR3 is TGCGCCAGCAGCTTAAACAGGGAGAGAGGAAACACCATATATTTT. It encodes CASSLNRERGNTIYF. The variable domain in full, completed from reference TRBV5-1 and TRBJ1-3, reads KAGVTQTPRYLIKTRGQQVTLSCSPISGHRSVSWYQQTPGQGLQFLFEYFSETQRNKGNFPGRFSGRQFSNSRSEMNVSTLELGDSALYLCASSLNRERGNTIYFGEGSWLTVV.